A single TCR beta chain is shown here with its context. What antigen it recognizes has not been identified. No base quality values were provided; no much bigger clone lies one nucleotide off. These data come from a study of T cell responses to AZD1222 COVID-19 vaccine (dated by TCRdb to about 2021). About the investigation overall: TCR sequencing was performed for about 250 trial participants, of whom some 200 were given two doses of AZD1222 and approximately 26 were given two doses of MenACWY control vaccine. Trial participants were enrolled into age subgroups of 18-55, 56-69 and 70-plus years, which contained about 150, 28 and 57 TCR-sequenced participants, respectively. General study outcomes and caveats: In the small 56-69-year group, the increase in depth fell short of significance, most likely because of low power. A significant rise in spike-specific TCR breadth and depth was observed after two AZD1222 doses relative to day 0 and relative to MenACWY recipients. Nearly half of unique spike-specific TCRs reportedly recognized epitopes outside regions mutated in the B.1.351 and B.1.1.7 variants. Participants were mostly white British and included more females than males, and it was suggested by the authors that clonal diversity may have been underestimated. The vaccine-associated CD4 TCRs covered the entire spike protein, and the dominant responses fell in regions 160-218 and 743-854. Only 5 to 7 AZD1222 recipients were SARS-CoV-2 seropositive at baseline, limiting conclusions about previously exposed vaccinees. Because no day 14 peak-response samples were available, repertoires were characterized only after the peak T cell response.

Cut back by 4 bases and 0 bases, the V and J ends lie 13 bases apart. Including the terminal cysteine and phenylalanine, the CDR3 comprises 15 residues. Kept here is only the CDR3 DNA, which spans 45 bases and is read in frame from base 1. The germline V gene (reference sequence) gives CDR1 as MNHEY and CDR2 as SMNVEV. The CDR3 regions of human TCRbeta chains were analyzed by immunosequencing. The paper's processing steps were these. TCRs in the repertoires were compared against a reference library of SARS-CoV-2-specific TCRs that had been generated with the MIRA antigen-specificity platform. Breadth was defined as the fraction of unique TCRs that were SARS-CoV-2-associated. Depth was defined as the fraction of total T cells that were SARS-CoV-2-associated. Each spike-specific TCR was assigned to its reactive spike region and to a CD4 or CD8 class using the MIRA data. Log10-transformed breadth and depth values were compared by one-way ANOVA with Sidak's multiple comparisons tests. As stored in TCRdb, this immuneACCESS dataset retains in-frame rearrangements with V and J assigned. A fraction of the clones does not appear; measured against another copy, unresolved V genes explain less than half of the discrepancy, and the remainder lacks a known reason. That table gives V, J and clone size, and the DNA gave D and trimming. The sample table lists under 150,000 clones, roughly 92% of them with a count of one. Of the sample, 3.5% to 4.5% falls within the top ten clones.

The intended sense of this specimen's time point label: about 28 days (+/-7) after the second vaccine dose. Because spike-specific TCR depth and breadth did not differ between the two schedules, AZD1222 recipients who got a second dose at roughly 4 weeks were pooled with those who got a second dose at roughly 12 weeks. Vaccinee samples came from UK trials COV001 and COV002, including a single-blind randomized controlled phase 2/3 trial of AZD1222 (ChAdOx1 nCoV-19) in healthy adults. For TCRbeta chain sequencing, PBMC samples from trial participants were taken at day 0 and at day 28 after the second dose.

The source is an adult who received the AZD1222 COVID-19 vaccine. Specimen: peripheral blood, collected 28 days after the second AZD1222 dose. The chain was built from TRBV27 and TRBJ2-7; the best D guess is TRBD2, with 6 bases matching. For the CDR3, the sequence is CASSYRDGSSYEQYF. The DNA sequence follows: TGTGCCAGCAGTTACCGGGACGGGAGCTCCTACGAGCAGTACTTC.